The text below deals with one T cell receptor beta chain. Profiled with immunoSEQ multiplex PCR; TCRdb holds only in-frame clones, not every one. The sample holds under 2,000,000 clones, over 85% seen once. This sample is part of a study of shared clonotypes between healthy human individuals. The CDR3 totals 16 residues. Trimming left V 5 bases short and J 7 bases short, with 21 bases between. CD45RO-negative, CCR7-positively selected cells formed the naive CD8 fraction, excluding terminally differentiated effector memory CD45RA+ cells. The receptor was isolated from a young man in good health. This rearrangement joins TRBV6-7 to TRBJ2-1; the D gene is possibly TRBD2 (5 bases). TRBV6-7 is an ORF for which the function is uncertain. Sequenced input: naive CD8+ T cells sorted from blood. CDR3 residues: CASSAGPLGVWNEQFF. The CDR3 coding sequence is TGTGCCAGCAGTGCCGGACCCCTGGGAGTTTGGAATGAGCAGTTCTTC.